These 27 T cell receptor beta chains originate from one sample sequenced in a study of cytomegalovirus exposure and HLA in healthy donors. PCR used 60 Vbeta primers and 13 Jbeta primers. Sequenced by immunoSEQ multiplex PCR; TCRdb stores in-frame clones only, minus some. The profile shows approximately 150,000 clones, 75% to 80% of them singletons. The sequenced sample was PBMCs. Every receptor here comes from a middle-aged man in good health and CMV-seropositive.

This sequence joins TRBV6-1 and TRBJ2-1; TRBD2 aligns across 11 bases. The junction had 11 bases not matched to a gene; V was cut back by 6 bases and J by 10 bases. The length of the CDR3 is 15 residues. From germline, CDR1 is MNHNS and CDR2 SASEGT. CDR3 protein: CASRESSGRAGEQFF. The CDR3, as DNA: TGTGCCAGCAGGGAGAGTAGCGGGAGGGCCGGCGAGCAGTTCTTC.

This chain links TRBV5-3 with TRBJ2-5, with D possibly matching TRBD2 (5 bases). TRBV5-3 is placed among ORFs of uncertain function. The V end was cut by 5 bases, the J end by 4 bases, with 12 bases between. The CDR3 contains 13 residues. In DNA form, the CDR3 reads TGTGCCAGAAGGCCCGCGGCGGGAGAGACCCAGTACTTC. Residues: CARRPAAGETQYF.

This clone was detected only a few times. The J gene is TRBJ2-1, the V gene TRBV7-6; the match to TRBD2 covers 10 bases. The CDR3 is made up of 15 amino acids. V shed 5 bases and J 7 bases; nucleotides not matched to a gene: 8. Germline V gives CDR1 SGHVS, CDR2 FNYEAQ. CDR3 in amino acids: CASSPRAGGPNEQFF. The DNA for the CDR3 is TGTGCCAGCAGCCCTAGAGCGGGAGGGCCGAATGAGCAGTTCTTC.

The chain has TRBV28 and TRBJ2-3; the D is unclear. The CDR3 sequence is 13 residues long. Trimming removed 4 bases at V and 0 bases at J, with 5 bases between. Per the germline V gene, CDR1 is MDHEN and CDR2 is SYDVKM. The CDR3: CASSYISTDTQYF. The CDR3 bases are TGTGCCAGCAGTTACATCAGCACAGATACGCAGTATTTT.

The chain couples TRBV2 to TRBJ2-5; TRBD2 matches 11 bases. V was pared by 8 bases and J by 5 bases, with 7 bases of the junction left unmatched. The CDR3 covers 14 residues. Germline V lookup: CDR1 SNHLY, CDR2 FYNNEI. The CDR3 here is CASAGIAGGETQYF. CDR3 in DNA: TGTGCCAGCGCCGGGATAGCGGGAGGGGAGACCCAGTACTTC.

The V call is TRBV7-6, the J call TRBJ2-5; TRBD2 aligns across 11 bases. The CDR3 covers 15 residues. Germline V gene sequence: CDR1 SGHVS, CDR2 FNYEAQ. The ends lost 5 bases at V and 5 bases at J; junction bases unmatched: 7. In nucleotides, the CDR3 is TGTGCCAGCAGCCCCGGGACTAGCGGCTTGGAGACCCAGTACTTC. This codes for CASSPGTSGLETQYF.

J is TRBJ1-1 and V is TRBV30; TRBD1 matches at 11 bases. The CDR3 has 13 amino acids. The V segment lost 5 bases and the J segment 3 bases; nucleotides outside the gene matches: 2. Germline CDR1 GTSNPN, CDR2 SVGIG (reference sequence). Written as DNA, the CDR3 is TGTGCCTGGGCGGGACAGGGGGACACTGAAGCTTTCTTT. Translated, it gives CAWAGQGDTEAFF.

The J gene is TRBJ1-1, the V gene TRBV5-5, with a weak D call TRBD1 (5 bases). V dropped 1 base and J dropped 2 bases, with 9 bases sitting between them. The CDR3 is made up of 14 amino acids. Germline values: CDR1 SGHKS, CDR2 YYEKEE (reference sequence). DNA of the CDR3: TGTGCCAGCAGCTTGAGACAGTTTAACACTGAAGCTTTCTTT. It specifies CASSLRQFNTEAFF.

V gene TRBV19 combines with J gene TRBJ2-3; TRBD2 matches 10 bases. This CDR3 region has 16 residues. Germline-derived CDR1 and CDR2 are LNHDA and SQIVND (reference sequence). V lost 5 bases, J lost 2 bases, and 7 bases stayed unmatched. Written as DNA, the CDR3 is TGTGCCAGTAGTCCTGGGACTAGCGCAAACACAGATACGCAGTATTTT. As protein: CASSPGTSANTDTQYF.

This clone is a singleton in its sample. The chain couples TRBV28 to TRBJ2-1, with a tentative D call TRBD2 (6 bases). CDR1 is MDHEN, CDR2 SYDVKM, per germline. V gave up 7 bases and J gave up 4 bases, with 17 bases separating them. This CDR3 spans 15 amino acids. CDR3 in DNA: TGTGCCAGCACCCCGGTTGCGGGGAGATACAATGAGCAGTTCTTC. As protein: CASTPVAGRYNEQFF.

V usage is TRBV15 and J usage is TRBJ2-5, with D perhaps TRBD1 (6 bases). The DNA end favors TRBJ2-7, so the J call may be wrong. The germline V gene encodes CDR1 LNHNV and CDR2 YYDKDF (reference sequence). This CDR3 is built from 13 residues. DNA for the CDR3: TGTGCCACCAGCAGACGACAGGATTACGAGCAGTACTTC. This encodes CATSRRQDYEQYF.

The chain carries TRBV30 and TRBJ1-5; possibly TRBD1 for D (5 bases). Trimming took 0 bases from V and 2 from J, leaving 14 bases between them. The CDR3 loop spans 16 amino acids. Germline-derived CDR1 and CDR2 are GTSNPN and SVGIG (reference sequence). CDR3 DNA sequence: TGTGCCTGGAGTGTACGCGGGGGGAATGGCAATCAGCCCCAGCATTTT. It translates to CAWSVRGGNGNQPQHF.

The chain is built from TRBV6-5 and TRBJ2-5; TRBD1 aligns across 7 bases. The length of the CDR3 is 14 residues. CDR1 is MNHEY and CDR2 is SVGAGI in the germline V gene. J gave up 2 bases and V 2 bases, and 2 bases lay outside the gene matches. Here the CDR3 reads CASSYKGQQETQYF. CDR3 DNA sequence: TGTGCCAGCAGTTACAAGGGACAGCAAGAGACCCAGTACTTC.

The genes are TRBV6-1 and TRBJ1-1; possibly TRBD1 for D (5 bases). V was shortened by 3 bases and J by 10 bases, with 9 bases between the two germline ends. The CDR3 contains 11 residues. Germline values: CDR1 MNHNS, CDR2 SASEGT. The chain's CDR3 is CASSDGRGAFF. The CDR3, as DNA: TGTGCCAGCAGTGACGGGAGGGGAGCTTTCTTT.

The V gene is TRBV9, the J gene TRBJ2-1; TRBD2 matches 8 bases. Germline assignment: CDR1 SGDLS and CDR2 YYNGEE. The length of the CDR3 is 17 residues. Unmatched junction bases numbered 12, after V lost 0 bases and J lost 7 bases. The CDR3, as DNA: TGTGCCAGCAGCGTAGGTCCAGCGGGAGAAAGGTTGAATGAGCAGTTCTTC. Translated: CASSVGPAGERLNEQFF.

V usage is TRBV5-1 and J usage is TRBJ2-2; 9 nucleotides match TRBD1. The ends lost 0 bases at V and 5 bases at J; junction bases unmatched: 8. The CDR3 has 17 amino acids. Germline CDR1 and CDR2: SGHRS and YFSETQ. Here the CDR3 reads CASSLGGQGVRTGELFF. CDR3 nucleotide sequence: TGCGCCAGCAGCTTGGGGGGACAGGGAGTTCGGACCGGGGAGCTGTTTTTT.

CDR3 sequence reads: CASGSAGTYNEQFF. CDR3 nucleotides: TGTGCCAGTGGCTCGGCGGGGACGTACAATGAGCAGTTCTTC. The V call is TRBV4-2, the J call TRBJ2-1, with D perhaps matching TRBD2 (6 bases). Germline CDR1 reads LGHNA; CDR2 reads YNFKEQ. Trimming removed 9 bases from V and 4 bases from J, with 16 bases in between. This CDR3 comprises 14 residues.

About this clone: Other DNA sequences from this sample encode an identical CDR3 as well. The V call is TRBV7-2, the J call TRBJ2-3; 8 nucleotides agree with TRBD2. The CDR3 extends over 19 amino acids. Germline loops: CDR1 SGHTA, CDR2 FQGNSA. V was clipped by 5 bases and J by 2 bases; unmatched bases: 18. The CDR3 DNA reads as TGTGCCAGCAGCGACGGGACTAGGAGTATTTGGGCCGCCACAGATACGCAGTATTTT. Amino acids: CASSDGTRSIWAATDTQYF.

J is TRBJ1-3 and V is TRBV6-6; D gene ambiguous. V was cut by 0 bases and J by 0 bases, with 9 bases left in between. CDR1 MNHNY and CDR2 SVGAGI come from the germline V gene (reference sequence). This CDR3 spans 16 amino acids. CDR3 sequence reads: CASSYSQASSGNTIYF. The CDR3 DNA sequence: TGTGCCAGCAGTTACTCGCAGGCCAGCTCTGGAAACACCATATATTTT.

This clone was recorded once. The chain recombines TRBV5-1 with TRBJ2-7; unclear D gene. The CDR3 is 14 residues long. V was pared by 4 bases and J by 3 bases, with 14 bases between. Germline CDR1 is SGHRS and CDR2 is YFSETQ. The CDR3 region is CASSPRTQNYEQYF. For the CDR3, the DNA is TGCGCCAGCAGCCCGAGAACCCAAAACTACGAGCAGTACTTC.

For the CDR3, the DNA is TGTGCCAGCAGCCAAGATCTCCCTAGCGGGAGGGCCGTTTTATCGGAGACCCAGTACTTC. Protein: CASSQDLPSGRAVLSETQYF. V is TRBV4-2 and J is TRBJ2-5, with 12 nucleotides matching TRBD2. V dropped 0 bases and J dropped 5; count of bases not matched to a gene: 16. Looked up from germline, CDR1 is LGHNA and CDR2 is YNFKEQ. The CDR3 runs 20 residues.

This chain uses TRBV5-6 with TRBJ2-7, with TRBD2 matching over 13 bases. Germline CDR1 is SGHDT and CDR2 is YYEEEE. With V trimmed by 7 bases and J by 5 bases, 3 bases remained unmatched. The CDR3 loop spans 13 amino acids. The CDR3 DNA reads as TGTGCCAGCCGACTAGCGGGAGGCCACGAGCAGTACTTC. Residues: CASRLAGGHEQYF. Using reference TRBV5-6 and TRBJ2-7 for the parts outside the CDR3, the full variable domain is DAGVTQSPTHLIKTRGQQVTLRCSPKSGHDTVSWYQQALGQGPQFIFQYYEEEERQRGNFPDRFSGHQFPNYSSELNVNALLLGDSALYLCASRLAGGHEQYFGPGTRLTVT.

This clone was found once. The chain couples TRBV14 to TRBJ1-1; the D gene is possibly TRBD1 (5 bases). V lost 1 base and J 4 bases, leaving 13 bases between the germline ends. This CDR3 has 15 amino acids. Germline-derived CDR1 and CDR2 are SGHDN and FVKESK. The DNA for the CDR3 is TGTGCCAGCAGCCAAGTGAGGCAGGGTATCACTGAAGCTTTCTTT. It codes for CASSQVRQGITEAFF. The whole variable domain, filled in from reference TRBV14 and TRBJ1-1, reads EAGVTQFPSHSVIEKGQTVTLRCDPISGHDNLYWYRRVMGKEIKFLLHFVKESKQDESGMPNNRFLAERTGGTYSTLKVQPAELEDSGVYFCASSQVRQGITEAFFGQGTRLTVV.

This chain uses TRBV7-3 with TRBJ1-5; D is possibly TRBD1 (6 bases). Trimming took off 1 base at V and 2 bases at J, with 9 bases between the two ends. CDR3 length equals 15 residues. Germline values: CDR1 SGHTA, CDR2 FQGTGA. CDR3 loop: CASSLSRGGNQPQHF. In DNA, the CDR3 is TGTGCCAGCAGCTTAAGCAGGGGAGGCAATCAGCCCCAGCATTTT. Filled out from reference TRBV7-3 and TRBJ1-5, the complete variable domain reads GAGVSQTPSNKVTEKGKYVELRCDPISGHTALYWYRQSLGQGPEFLIYFQGTGAADDSGLPNDRFFAVRPEGSVSTLKIQRTERGDSAVYLCASSLSRGGNQPQHFGDGTRLSIL.

Written as DNA, the CDR3 is TGTGCCAGCAGCGTTAGCGGAACGAACATTCAGTACTTC. Protein: CASSVSGTNIQYF. The chain is built from TRBV9 and TRBJ2-4; TRBD2 might be the D (6 bases). Per germline, CDR1 SGDLS and CDR2 YYNGEE. This CDR3 is 13 amino acids long. Trimming left V 2 bases short and J 7 bases short, with 10 bases between.

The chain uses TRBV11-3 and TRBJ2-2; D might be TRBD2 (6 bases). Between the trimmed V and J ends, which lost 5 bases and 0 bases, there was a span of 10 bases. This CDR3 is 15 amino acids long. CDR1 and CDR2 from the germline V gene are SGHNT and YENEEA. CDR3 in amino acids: CASSPAGANTGELFF. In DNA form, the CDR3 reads TGTGCCAGCAGCCCAGCGGGCGCGAACACCGGGGAGCTGTTTTTT.

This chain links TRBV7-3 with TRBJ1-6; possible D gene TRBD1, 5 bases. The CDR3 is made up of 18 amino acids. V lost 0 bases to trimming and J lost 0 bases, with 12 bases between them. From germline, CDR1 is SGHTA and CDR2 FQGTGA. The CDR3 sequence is CASSLTGAESSYNSPLHF. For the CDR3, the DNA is TGTGCCAGCAGCTTAACAGGGGCGGAAAGCTCCTATAATTCACCCCTCCACTTT. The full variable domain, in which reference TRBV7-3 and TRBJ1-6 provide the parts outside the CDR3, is GAGVSQTPSNKVTEKGKYVELRCDPISGHTALYWYRQSLGQGPEFLIYFQGTGAADDSGLPNDRFFAVRPEGSVSTLKIQRTERGDSAVYLCASSLTGAESSYNSPLHFGNGTRLTVT.